One TCR beta chain is described in this entry. What it recognizes is unknown. At one end the junction does not follow the germline gene, possibly because of a read error. Clones were sequenced by immunoSEQ multiplex PCR, and TCRdb holds only the in-frame ones, with some missing. The table has nearly 25,000 clones, 69% seen once. These data originate in a study of vaccination effects on CD4 cells after COVID-19. CD4+ T cells specific for antigen were expanded with viral peptide pools by the ViraFEST assay before sequencing. Culturing for about 9 days preceded CD4+ T cell isolation. Either the mRNA-1273 or the BNT162b2 vaccine was given to participants as two doses. CDR1 MNHEY and CDR2 SVGAGI come from the germline V gene. This CDR3 has 14 amino acids. Study-level points and caveats: Common cold coronavirus cross-reactivity was shown by only 1 of 255 vaccine-induced clones in healthy vaccinees.

This TCR derives from a human donor who received a COVID-19 vaccine. The sample here was CD4+ T cells from PBMCs cultured with SARS-CoV-2 spike peptides, taken after COVID-19 vaccination. This chain uses TRBV6-5 with TRBJ2-7; TRBD2 matches at 8 bases. The CDR3 is CASTSPGLEGSLNF. CDR3 DNA sequence: TGTGCCAGCACTTCTCCGGGACTAGAGGGTTCTCTGAACTTC.